The 26 T cell receptor beta chains in this list originate from one sample, sequenced in a study of human T cells and chemical hapten exposure. TCRdb independently ran MiXCR on the RACE reads; one entry per CDR3 protein. Of 84,000 or so distinct CDR3 sequences in the sample, about 9.4% were seen once. The time point was: patch test 2, 6 weeks after DPC sensitization. Treatment in this sample: therapeutic diphenylcyclopropenone sensitization with weekly scalp DPC. Sequenced material: whole blood, taken in connection with sensitization to the hapten diphenylcyclopropenone (DPC). The receptors shown here come from a woman younger than 45 with alopecia areata. Some clones in this sample may be carry-over from other donors' samples.

Ten or more counts support this clonotype. This chain connects TRBV11-2 to TRBJ2-2; 14 nucleotides match TRBD2. CDR3 length: 16 amino acids. The V gene end was trimmed by 5 bases and the J gene end by 5 bases; junction bases not matched to a gene: 4. CDR1 and CDR2 (germline): SGHAT, FQNNGV. The CDR3 is CASSVGLAGGTGELFF. Here the CDR3 DNA reads TGTGCCAGCAGCGTCGGACTAGCGGGAGGTACCGGGGAGCTGTTTTTT.

This clonotype was detected ten times or more. The V call is TRBV20-1, the J call TRBJ1-6; tentatively, D is TRBD1 (5 bases). The CDR3 has 14 amino acids. V was cut by 6 bases and J by 4 bases, with 13 bases left in between. Per germline, CDR1 DFQATT and CDR2 SNEGSKA (reference sequence). The CDR3 protein is CSARLTAYNSPLHF. The CDR3, as DNA: TGCAGTGCGCGCCTGACAGCGTATAATTCACCCCTCCACTTT.

At least ten counts were recorded for this clonotype. The V and J genes are TRBV10-2 and TRBJ1-5, with a possible D match to TRBD1 (5 bases). Trimming stripped 7 bases from V and 0 bases from J, with 13 bases between. The germline CDR1 and CDR2 sequences are WSHSY and SAAADI. There are 15 residues in the CDR3. CDR3 residues: CASMGPGPSNQPQHF. In DNA form, the CDR3 reads TGCGCCAGCATGGGACCGGGCCCTAGCAATCAGCCCCAGCATTTT.

This clonotype was picked up a small number of times. V is TRBV27 and J is TRBJ2-6; 7 positions match TRBD1. Losses at the gene ends were 4 bases for V and 0 bases for J; bases not matched to a gene: 12. The germline V gene encodes CDR1 MNHEY and CDR2 SMNVEV (reference sequence). CDR3 length: 19 residues. The CDR3 spells CASSSELANRGSGANVLTF. The CDR3 DNA follows: TGTGCCAGCAGTTCTGAACTCGCAAACAGGGGCTCTGGGGCCAACGTCCTGACTTTC.

In this sample, this clonotype turned up many times. The rearrangement joins TRBV29-1 to TRBJ2-2; D unresolved. CDR3 length: 14 amino acids. The germline CDR1 and CDR2 sequences are SQVTM and ANQGSEA. V shed 5 bases and J shed 1 base, with 11 bases lying between them. CDR3 residues: CSVKGLVNTGELFF. CDR3 nucleotides: TGCAGCGTTAAAGGGCTGGTGAACACCGGGGAGCTGTTTTTT.

This clonotype was picked up many times. The chain joins TRBV18 to TRBJ2-7; D not resolved. CDR1 and CDR2 (germline): KGHSH, LQKENI. Between the trimmed V and J ends, which lost 0 bases and 4 bases, there was a span of 10 bases. This CDR3 comprises 14 residues. The CDR3 DNA sequence: TGTGCCAGCTCACCACCGTTTAGCCGGTACGAGCAGTACTTC. As protein: CASSPPFSRYEQYF.

This clonotype came up many times. The V and J genes are TRBV28 and TRBJ2-5, with D possibly TRBD1 on 5 matching bases. Germline V lookup: CDR1 MDHEN, CDR2 SYDVKM. The CDR3 extends over 17 amino acids. V was trimmed by 5 bases and J by 0 bases, leaving 19 bases between them. The CDR3 bases are TGTGCCAGCAGTCGGACACCGGACCGCCACAACCAAGAGACCCAGTACTTC. Translated, it gives CASSRTPDRHNQETQYF.

This clonotype has a count of ten or more. The chain joins TRBV28 to TRBJ1-5; D uncertain. V dropped 5 bases and J dropped 0 bases, with 20 bases sitting between them. The CDR3 has 18 amino acids. Germline V CDR1 and CDR2: MDHEN, SYDVKM. CDR3 protein: CASSALWRRANSNQPQHF. The CDR3 nucleotides are TGTGCCAGCAGTGCGCTGTGGAGGAGGGCGAATAGCAATCAGCCCCAGCATTTT.

This clonotype came up many times. V and J are TRBV2 and TRBJ1-4, with no clear D. The CDR3 is made up of 14 amino acids. V was cut by 5 bases and J by 0 bases, with 7 bases left in between. Germline CDR1 SNHLY, CDR2 FYNNEI. The CDR3 protein is CASSTAPTNEKLFF. The CDR3 nucleotides read TGTGCCAGCAGTACAGCACCAACTAATGAAAAACTGTTTTTT.

This clonotype was found many times. The genes are TRBV19 and TRBJ2-7; D gene unclear. The CDR3 covers 14 residues. Germline CDR1 LNHDA, CDR2 SQIVND (reference sequence). V dropped 2 bases and J dropped 4 bases, with 12 bases sitting between them. CDR3 sequence (DNA): TGTGCCAGTAGTATAAGTCCCAGGAATTACGAGCAGTACTTC. Protein: CASSISPRNYEQYF.

This clonotype was seen many times. This sequence joins TRBV7-6 and TRBJ1-1, with TRBD1 as a possible D gene (6 bases). CDR1 is SGHVS, CDR2 FNYEAQ, per germline. This CDR3 is 13 amino acids long. The V gene lost 5 bases and the J gene lost 10 bases, with 17 bases spanning the gap. CDR3 region: CASSLSRGRGAFF. CDR3 DNA sequence: TGTGCCAGCAGCCTCTCCAGGGGCAGAGGAGCTTTCTTT.

There are a few counts of this clonotype. The chain is built from TRBV9 and TRBJ2-1; unclear D gene. V shed 0 bases and J shed 9 bases, with 7 bases lying between them. The V gene's germline CDR1 is SGDLS and CDR2 YYNGEE. This CDR3 is 12 amino acids long. This CDR3 is CASSVDAGEQFF. DNA of the CDR3: TGTGCCAGCAGCGTAGATGCCGGTGAGCAGTTCTTC.

This clonotype occurred a few times. CDR3 coding DNA: TGTGCCAGCAGCCAGGAGGGGCTATTGGGCAATCAGCCCCAGCATTTT. Translating gives CASSQEGLLGNQPQHF. V and J are TRBV7-2 and TRBJ1-5; the D gene is possibly TRBD1 (5 bases). V was pared by 5 bases and J by 2 bases, with 16 bases between. The V gene's germline CDR1 is SGHTA and CDR2 FQGNSA. This CDR3 comprises 16 residues.

Many counts were recorded for this clonotype. This sequence joins TRBV20-1 and TRBJ2-5; weak D call: TRBD2 (5 bases). This CDR3 is 15 amino acids long. Looked up from germline, CDR1 is DFQATT and CDR2 is SNEGSKA (reference sequence). Trimming cost V 3 bases and J 2 bases, with 16 bases left between them. The CDR3 is CSASDRRSTQETQYF. As DNA, the CDR3 is TGCAGTGCTAGCGATAGGAGGTCTACACAAGAGACCCAGTACTTC.

This clonotype was detected only a few times. J is TRBJ2-3 and V is TRBV5-1; 7 nucleotides match TRBD1. Germline V gives CDR1 SGHRS, CDR2 YFSETQ. The CDR3 has 16 amino acids. V lost 0 bases and J lost 2; bases outside the gene matches: 6. CDR3 in DNA: TGCGCCAGCAGCTTGGGAATCGGACAGGTCACAGATACGCAGTATTTT. Encoded protein: CASSLGIGQVTDTQYF.

This clonotype was observed a handful of times. The J gene is TRBJ1-6, the V gene TRBV20-1, with D unresolved. The V and J ends lost 0 bases and 7 bases respectively, with 13 bases between them. Germline loops: CDR1 DFQATT, CDR2 SNEGSKA (reference sequence). CDR3 size: 15 residues. The CDR3 protein is CSARDPVEVNSPLHF. The DNA of the CDR3 is TGCAGTGCTAGAGATCCTGTGGAGGTCAATTCACCCCTCCACTTT.

In its sample, this clonotype was seen many times. The V call is TRBV20-1, the J call TRBJ2-5; D is uncertain. The CDR3 is made up of 13 amino acids. V was shortened by 0 bases and J by 5 bases, with 10 bases between the two germline ends. Germline values: CDR1 DFQATT, CDR2 SNEGSKA (reference sequence). The CDR3 DNA follows: TGCAGTGCTAGAGATTCACCGAGGGAGACCCAGTACTTC. Translating gives CSARDSPRETQYF.

The rearrangement links TRBV7-3 to TRBJ2-1; the match to TRBD2 covers 11 bases. The CDR3 has 15 residues. Germline lookup yields CDR1 SGHTA and CDR2 FQGTGA. J gave up 5 bases and V 5 bases, and 5 bases lay outside the gene matches. The CDR3 sequence: CASSARLAGNNEQFF. Written as DNA, the CDR3 is TGTGCCAGCAGCGCTAGACTAGCGGGAAACAATGAGCAGTTCTTC.

This clonotype came up many times. V gene TRBV3-1 combines with J gene TRBJ1-6, with a tentative D call TRBD1 (6 bases). V was trimmed by 1 base and J by 15 bases, leaving 13 bases between them. The CDR3 loop spans 13 amino acids. CDR1 and CDR2 from the germline V gene are LGHDT and YNNKEL (reference sequence). The CDR3 spells CASSQVQGTYLHF. The CDR3 DNA sequence: TGTGCCAGCAGCCAAGTACAGGGCACCTACCTCCACTTT.

This clonotype was detected only a few times. This chain joins TRBV29-1 and TRBJ1-1; D perhaps matches TRBD1 (6 bases). CDR1 is SQVTM, CDR2 ANQGSEA, per germline. Deletions cut 6 bases from V and 2 bases from J, with 16 bases between. The CDR3 extends over 14 amino acids. This CDR3 reads CSVLGGAGNTEAFF. The DNA of the CDR3 is TGCAGCGTCCTCGGGGGGGCAGGAAACACTGAAGCTTTCTTT.

As regards this clonotype: Just one base apart from a much larger clone, this may be a read error. The chain is built from TRBV5-1 and TRBJ1-2, with TRBD1 as a possible D gene (5 bases). Germline V gene lookup returns CDR1 SGHRS and CDR2 YFSETQ. The CDR3 totals 14 residues. DNA of the CDR3: TGCGCCAACAGCCCTCATGGGCCTGGGGACGGCTACACCTTC. Protein sequence: CANSPHGPGDGYTF.

This clonotype has more than one count but fewer than ten. V is TRBV7-9 and J is TRBJ1-4; D gene uncertain. Looked up from germline, CDR1 is SEHNR and CDR2 is FQNEAQ (reference sequence). This CDR3 has 15 amino acids. V was trimmed by 3 bases and J by 6 bases, leaving 14 bases between them. The CDR3 sequence: CASSFVGPPDEKLFF. CDR3 coding DNA: TGTGCCAGCAGCTTCGTCGGCCCCCCGGATGAAAAACTGTTTTTT.

This clonotype showed up many times. The rearrangement joins TRBV30 to TRBJ2-3; D gene uncertain. Trimming stripped 2 bases from V and 5 bases from J, with 5 bases between. The CDR3 loop spans 11 amino acids. Germline assignment: CDR1 GTSNPN and CDR2 SVGIG (reference sequence). CDR3 loop: CAWSPLDTQYF. Written as DNA, the CDR3 is TGTGCCTGGAGTCCTTTAGATACGCAGTATTTT.

The chain uses TRBV10-3 and TRBJ1-2; 10 bases fit TRBD1. CDR1 is ENHRY, CDR2 SYGVKD, per germline. The CDR3 loop spans 15 amino acids. The V segment lost 4 bases and the J segment 3 bases; nucleotides outside the gene matches: 5. The CDR3 nucleotides are TGTGCCATCAGTGGACAGGGGGCAATGGACTATGGCTACACCTTC. Amino acid sequence: CAISGQGAMDYGYTF.

The chain has TRBV12-3 or TRBV12-4 and TRBJ1-5, with 10 bases matching TRBD1. The J segment lost 1 base and the V segment lost 6 bases, leaving 0 bases of the junction unmatched. The CDR3 spans 14 residues. CDR3 DNA: TGTGCCAGCAGGGGACAGGGGAGCAATCAGCCCCAGCATTTT. Protein product: CASRGQGSNQPQHF.

This clonotype was picked up many times. The chain uses TRBV6-4 and TRBJ2-2; D call uncertain. V was cut by 3 bases and J by 6 bases, with 8 bases left in between. Germline-derived CDR1 and CDR2 are MRHNA and SNTAGT. This CDR3 comprises 13 residues. The CDR3 protein is CASSEGQPGELFF. The CDR3 nucleotides are TGTGCCAGCAGTGAAGGCCAGCCCGGGGAGCTGTTTTTT.